This T cell receptor (beta chain) was recovered during a study of blood T cells in healthy people across ages. Study observations and caveats: In long-lived donors, naive CD4+ cell counts and diversity exceeded those of aged donors.

A word on this clonotype: Its antigen is unknown.

This CDR3 is 14 amino acids long. The germline V and J ends were trimmed by 4 bases and 6 bases, with 15 bases remaining between them. The germline gives CDR1 SGHRS, CDR2 YFSETQ. Next came a second PCR, run for about 7 to 12 cycles, which used a sample-barcoded 5' primer along with a J-beta primer mix. TCRdb re-called the 5' RACE reads with MiXCR, one entry per CDR3 protein. This table has approximately 800,000 distinct CDR3 sequences, roughly 50% appearing once. Sequencing input: blood. This chain connects TRBV5-1 to TRBJ2-3; tentatively, D is TRBD1 (6 bases). The clonotype comes from an elderly man in good health. The CDR3 DNA sequence: TGCGCCAGCAGCAGAACCACAACAGGGGATACGCAGTATTTT. Protein sequence: CASSRTTTGDTQYF. The full variable domain, in which reference TRBV5-1 and TRBJ2-3 provide the parts outside the CDR3, is KAGVTQTPRYLIKTRGQQVTLSCSPISGHRSVSWYQQTPGQGLQFLFEYFSETQRNKGNFPGRFSGRQFSNSRSEMNVSTLELGDSALYLCASSRTTTGDTQYFGPGTRLTVL.